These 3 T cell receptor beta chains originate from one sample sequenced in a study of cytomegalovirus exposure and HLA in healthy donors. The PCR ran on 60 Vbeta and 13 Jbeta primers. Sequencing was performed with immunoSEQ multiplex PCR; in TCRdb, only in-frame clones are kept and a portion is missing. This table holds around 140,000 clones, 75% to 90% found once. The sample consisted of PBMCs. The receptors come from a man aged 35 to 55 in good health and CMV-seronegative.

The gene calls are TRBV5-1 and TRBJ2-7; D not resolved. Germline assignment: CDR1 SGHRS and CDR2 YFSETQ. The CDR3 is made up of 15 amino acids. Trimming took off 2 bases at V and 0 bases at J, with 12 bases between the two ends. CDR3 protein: CASSLGGTYSYEQYF. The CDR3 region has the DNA TGCGCCAGCAGCTTAGGCGGCACCTACTCCTACGAGCAGTACTTC.

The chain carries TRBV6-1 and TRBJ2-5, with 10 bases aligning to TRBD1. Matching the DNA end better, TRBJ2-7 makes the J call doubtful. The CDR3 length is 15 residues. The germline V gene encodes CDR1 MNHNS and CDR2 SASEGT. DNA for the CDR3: TGTGCCAGTCGCCCGGGACAGGGGTTCTCCTACGAGCAGTACTTC. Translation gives CASRPGQGFSYEQYF.

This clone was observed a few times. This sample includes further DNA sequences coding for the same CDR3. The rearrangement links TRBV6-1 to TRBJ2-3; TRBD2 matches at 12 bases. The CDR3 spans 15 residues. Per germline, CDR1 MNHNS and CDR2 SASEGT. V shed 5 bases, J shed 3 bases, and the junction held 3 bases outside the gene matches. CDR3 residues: CASSPLAGGTDTQYF. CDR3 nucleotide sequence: TGTGCCAGCAGTCCCCTAGCGGGGGGGACAGATACGCAGTATTTT.